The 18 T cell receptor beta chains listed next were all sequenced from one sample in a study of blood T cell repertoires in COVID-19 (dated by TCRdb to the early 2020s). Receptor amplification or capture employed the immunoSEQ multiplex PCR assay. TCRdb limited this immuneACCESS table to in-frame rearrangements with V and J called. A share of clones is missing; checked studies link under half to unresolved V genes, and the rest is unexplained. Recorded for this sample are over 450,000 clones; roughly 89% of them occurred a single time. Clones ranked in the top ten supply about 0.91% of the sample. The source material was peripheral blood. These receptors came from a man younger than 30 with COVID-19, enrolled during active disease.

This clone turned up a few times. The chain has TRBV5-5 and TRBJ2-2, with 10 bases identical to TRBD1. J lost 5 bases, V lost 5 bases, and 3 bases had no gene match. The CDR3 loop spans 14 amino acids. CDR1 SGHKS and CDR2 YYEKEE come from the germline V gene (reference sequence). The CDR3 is CASRPGQGTGELFF. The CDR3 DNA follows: TGTGCCAGCAGACCGGGACAGGGGACCGGGGAGCTGTTTTTT.

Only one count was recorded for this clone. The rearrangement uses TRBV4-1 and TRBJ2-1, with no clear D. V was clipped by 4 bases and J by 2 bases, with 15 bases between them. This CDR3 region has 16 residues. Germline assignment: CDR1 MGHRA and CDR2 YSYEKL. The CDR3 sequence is CASSPDPGAAYNEQFF. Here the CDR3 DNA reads TGCGCCAGCAGCCCCGACCCAGGTGCCGCCTACAATGAGCAGTTCTTC.

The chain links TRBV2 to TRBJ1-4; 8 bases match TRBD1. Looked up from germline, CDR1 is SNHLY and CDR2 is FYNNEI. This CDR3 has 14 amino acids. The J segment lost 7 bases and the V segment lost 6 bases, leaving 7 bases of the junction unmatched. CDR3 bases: TGTGCCAGCAGCGACCGGGACAGGATTGAAAAACTGTTTTTT. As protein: CASSDRDRIEKLFF.

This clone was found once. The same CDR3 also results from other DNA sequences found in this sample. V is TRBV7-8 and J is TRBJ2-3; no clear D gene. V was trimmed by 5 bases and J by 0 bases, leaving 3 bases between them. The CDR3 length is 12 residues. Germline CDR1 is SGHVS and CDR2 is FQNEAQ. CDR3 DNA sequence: TGTGCCAGCAGCCCTAGCACAGATACGCAGTATTTT. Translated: CASSPSTDTQYF.

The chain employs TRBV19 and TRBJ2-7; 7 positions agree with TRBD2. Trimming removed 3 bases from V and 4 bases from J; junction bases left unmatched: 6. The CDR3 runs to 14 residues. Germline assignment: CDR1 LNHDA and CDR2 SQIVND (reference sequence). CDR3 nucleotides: TGTGCCAGTAGTATGGGCGGGGGTTCTTACGAGCAGTACTTC. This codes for CASSMGGGSYEQYF.

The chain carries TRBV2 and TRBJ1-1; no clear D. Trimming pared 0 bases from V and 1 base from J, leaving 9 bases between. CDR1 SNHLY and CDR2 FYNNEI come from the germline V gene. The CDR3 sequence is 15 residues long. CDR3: CASSEAAGRNTEAFF. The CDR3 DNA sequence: TGTGCCAGCAGTGAAGCGGCGGGTAGGAACACTGAAGCTTTCTTT.

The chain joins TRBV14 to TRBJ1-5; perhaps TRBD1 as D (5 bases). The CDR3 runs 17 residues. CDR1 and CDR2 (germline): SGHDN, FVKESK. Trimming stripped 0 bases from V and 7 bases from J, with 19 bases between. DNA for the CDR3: TGTGCCAGCAGCCAAGAGGTGGGATGGGGTGGGGGGCAGCCCCAGCATTTT. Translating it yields CASSQEVGWGGGQPQHF.

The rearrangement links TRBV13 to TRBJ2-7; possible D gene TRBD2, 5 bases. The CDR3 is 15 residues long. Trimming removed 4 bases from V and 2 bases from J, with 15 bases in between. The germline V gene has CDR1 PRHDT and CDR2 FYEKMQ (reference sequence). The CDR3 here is CASSSHNLLAYEQYF. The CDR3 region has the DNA TGTGCCAGCAGCTCCCATAATCTACTAGCCTACGAGCAGTACTTC.

The CDR3 nucleotides read TGTGCCAGCTCCGACAGGGAGTTCAATGAGCAGTTCTTC. Its translation is CASSDREFNEQFF. This chain connects TRBV18 to TRBJ2-1, with 7 bases aligning to TRBD1. With V trimmed by 6 bases and J by 6 bases, 5 bases remained unmatched. Germline V gene lookup returns CDR1 KGHSH and CDR2 LQKENI. The CDR3 runs to 13 residues.

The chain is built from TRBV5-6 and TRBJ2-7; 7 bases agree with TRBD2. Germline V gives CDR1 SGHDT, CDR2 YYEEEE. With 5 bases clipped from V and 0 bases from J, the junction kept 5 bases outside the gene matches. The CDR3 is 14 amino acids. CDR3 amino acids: CASRQASGSYEQYF. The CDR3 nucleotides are TGTGCCAGCAGACAAGCTAGCGGCTCCTACGAGCAGTACTTC.

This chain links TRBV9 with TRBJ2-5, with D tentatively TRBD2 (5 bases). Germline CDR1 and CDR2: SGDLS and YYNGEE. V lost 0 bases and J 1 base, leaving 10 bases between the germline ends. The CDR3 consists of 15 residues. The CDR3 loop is CASSVGGSVQETQYF. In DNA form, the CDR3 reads TGTGCCAGCAGCGTAGGAGGTAGCGTCCAAGAGACCCAGTACTTC.

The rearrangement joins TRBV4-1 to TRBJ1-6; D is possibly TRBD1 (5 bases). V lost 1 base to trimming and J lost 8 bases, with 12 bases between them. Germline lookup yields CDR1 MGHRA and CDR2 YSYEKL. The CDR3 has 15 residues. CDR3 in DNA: TGCGCCAGCAGCCAAGCCCGGGGGGGTTATTCACCCCTCCACTTT. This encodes CASSQARGGYSPLHF.

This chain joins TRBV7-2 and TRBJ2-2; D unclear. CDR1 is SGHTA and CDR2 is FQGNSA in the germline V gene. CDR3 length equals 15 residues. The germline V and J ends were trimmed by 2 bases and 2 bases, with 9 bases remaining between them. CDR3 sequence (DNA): TGTGCCAGCAGCTTATATACTCCCAACACCGGGGAGCTGTTTTTT. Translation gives CASSLYTPNTGELFF. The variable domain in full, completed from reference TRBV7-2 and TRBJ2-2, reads GAGVSQSPSNKVTEKGKDVELRCDPISGHTALYWYRQSLGQGLEFLIYFQGNSAPDKSGLPSDRFSAERTGGSVSTLTIQRTQQEDSAVYLCASSLYTPNTGELFFGEGSRLTVL.

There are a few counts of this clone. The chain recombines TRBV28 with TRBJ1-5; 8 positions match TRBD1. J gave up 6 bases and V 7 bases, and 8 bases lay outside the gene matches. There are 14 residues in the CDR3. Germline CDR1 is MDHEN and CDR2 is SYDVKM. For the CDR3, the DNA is TGTGCCAGCAACCCGGACAGGGCGATTCAGCCCCAGCATTTT. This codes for CASNPDRAIQPQHF.

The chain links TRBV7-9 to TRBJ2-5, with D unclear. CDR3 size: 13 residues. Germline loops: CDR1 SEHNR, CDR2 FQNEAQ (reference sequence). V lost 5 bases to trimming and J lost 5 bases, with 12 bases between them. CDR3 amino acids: CASSDPRWETQYF. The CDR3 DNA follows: TGTGCCAGCAGCGACCCGCGGTGGGAGACCCAGTACTTC.

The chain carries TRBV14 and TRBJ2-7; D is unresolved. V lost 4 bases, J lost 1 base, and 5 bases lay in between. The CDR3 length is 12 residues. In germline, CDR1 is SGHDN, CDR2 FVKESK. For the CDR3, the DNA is TGTGCCAGCAGCCCGGTATCCTACGAGCAGTACTTC. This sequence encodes CASSPVSYEQYF.

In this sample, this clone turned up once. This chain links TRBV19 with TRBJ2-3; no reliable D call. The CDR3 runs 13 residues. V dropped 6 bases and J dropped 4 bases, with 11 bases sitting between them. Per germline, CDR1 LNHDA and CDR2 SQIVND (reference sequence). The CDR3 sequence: CASSILGPDTQYF. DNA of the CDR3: TGTGCCAGTAGCATCCTGGGCCCAGATACGCAGTATTTT.

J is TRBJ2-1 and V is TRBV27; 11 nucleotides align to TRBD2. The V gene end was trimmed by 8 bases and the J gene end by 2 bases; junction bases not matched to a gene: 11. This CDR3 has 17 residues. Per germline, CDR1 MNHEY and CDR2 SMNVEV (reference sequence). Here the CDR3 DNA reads TGTGCCAGCGGTTCCAGACTAGCGGGGACAGCCTACAATGAGCAGTTCTTC. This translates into CASGSRLAGTAYNEQFF.